This T cell receptor (beta chain) came from a study of OX40 agonist ivuxolimab in advanced cancers. About the study: Three patients, one with hepatocellular carcinoma and two with cutaneous melanoma, achieved partial responses. Broader study findings: On average, CD8+ T cells showed a greater number of expanded clones than CD4+.

Remarks on this clone: Antigen unknown.

Clones were read by immunoSEQ multiplex PCR, and TCRdb kept only the in-frame ones, dropping some. Among under 95,000 clones listed, approximately 86% were seen once. The cohort excluded patients with autoimmune disease history or systemic immunosuppression. The ends were cut back, 5 bases at V and 10 bases at J, with 12 bases in the middle. From germline, CDR1 is MNHEY and CDR2 SVGAGI. CDR3 size: 13 residues. Sequenced here: CD4+ or CD8+ T cells sorted from blood, sampled in a trial of the OX40 agonist ivuxolimab. The chain carries TRBV6-5 and TRBJ1-6; D is possibly TRBD1 (6 bases). The clonotype originates from an adult with an advanced solid tumor such as melanoma, head and neck, liver or kidney cancer. The CDR3 loop reads CASSGQSDSPLHF. The CDR3 DNA is TGTGCCAGCAGTGGACAGTCGGACTCACCCCTCCACTTT.